This T cell receptor (beta chain) was captured in a study of blood T cell repertoires in COVID-19. Study-wide background: Material from acute and convalescent COVID-19 was sourced from the United States, Italy and Spain. T cells, B-cell-depleted T cells, or PBMCs provided the cDNA or gDNA that served as material.

Original data processing: It was from reference gene primer amplification that nucleated cell counts were estimated. TCRdb keeps only in-frame clones here, not all; method: immunoSEQ multiplex PCR. The DNA was the basis for D and trimming; V, J and clone size are from that table. The data contain roughly 300,000 clones, around 87% of them seen just once; the ten biggest clones take up approximately 5%. The germline V gene encodes CDR1 SNHLY and CDR2 FYNNEI. V was pared by 6 bases and J by 2 bases, with 4 bases between. The CDR3 consists of 11 residues. Two negative PCRs, clearance, or symptom resolution characterized the recovered Cohort 3 donors.

This TCR came from a woman in her twenties or thirties who had recovered from COVID-19. Sequenced: PBMCs or T cells enriched from blood (not recorded which). The chain employs TRBV2 and TRBJ2-5, with unresolved D. Written as DNA, the CDR3 is TGTGCCAGCAGCGTACAAGAGACCCAGTACTTC. Translated: CASSVQETQYF. The complete variable domain, with remaining parts taken from reference TRBV2 and TRBJ2-5, reads EPEVTQTPSHQVTQMGQEVILRCVPISNHLYFYWYRQILGQKVEFLVSFYNNEISEKSEIFDDQFSVERPDGSNFTLKIRSTKLEDSAMYFCASSVQETQYFGPGTRLLVL.